This T cell receptor (beta chain) appears in the sequencing data of a study of cytomegalovirus exposure and HLA in healthy donors. V was pared by 4 bases and J by 5 bases, with 4 bases of the junction left unmatched. Germline V gene sequence: CDR1 SGHRS, CDR2 YFSETQ. The CDR3 length is 13 residues. This clone appeared a few times. The antigen is undetermined. Whole-study results and caveats: Productive rates of about 90% or about 30% were seen for most TCR beta V segments in an earlier analysis. Further analysis, carried out later, found HLA-associated TCR beta chains more clonally expanded than equally common other chains.

This PCR relied on a set of 60 Vbeta primers and 13 Jbeta primers. The method was immunoSEQ multiplex PCR; TCRdb's version includes in-frame clones alone and lacks a portion of them. In the table there are 90,000 to 150,000 clones, under 85% of which are singletons. The V gene is TRBV5-1, the J gene TRBJ2-5, with 8 bases that match TRBD1. The receptor was derived from a man younger than 35 in good health and CMV-seropositive. What was sequenced was PBMCs. The CDR3: CASSLTGVETQYF. The DNA of the CDR3 is TGCGCCAGCAGCCTGACAGGGGTGGAGACCCAGTACTTC.